This TCR beta chain was obtained from a study of blood T cell repertoires in COVID-19. Study summary: Both acute and convalescent COVID-19 samples were obtained from the United States, Italy and Spain. In each case, the material was cDNA or gDNA derived from T cells, B-cell-depleted T cells, or PBMCs.

After removal of 5 bases from V and 1 base from J, the junction contained 15 bases not matched to a gene. This CDR3 has 19 amino acids. In germline, CDR1 is SGHAT, CDR2 FQNNGV. Under the authors' procedure: The assay estimated nucleated cells by amplifying reference gene primers. The table came from immunoSEQ multiplex PCR; TCRdb's copy has only in-frame clones and leaves some out. Clonal size and the V and J genes are those of that table, whereas D and trimming came from the DNA. Here the sample spans about 200,000 clones, 89% being singletons. The clonotype comes from a man in his sixties who had recovered from COVID-19. The specimen was peripheral blood. The chain links TRBV11-2 to TRBJ2-3; 10 bases fit TRBD2. The chain's CDR3 is CASSRNLIAGGYGTDTQYF. Written as DNA, the CDR3 is TGTGCCAGCAGCCGAAATTTGATAGCGGGAGGCTACGGCACAGATACGCAGTATTTT.